This record looks at one TCR beta chain sequence and its context. The data are from a study of blood T cell repertoires in COVID-19. For the study at large: Researchers got acute and convalescent COVID-19 samples from the United States, Italy and Spain.

V dropped 4 bases and J dropped 2; count of bases not matched to a gene: 8. The CDR3 extends over 15 amino acids. Per germline, CDR1 SGHNT and CDR2 YYREEE (reference sequence). In the authors' workflow: Reference gene primers were amplified, and this amplification served to estimate nucleated cell counts. Sequenced by immunoSEQ multiplex PCR; TCRdb stores in-frame clones only, minus some. The DNA gave D and trimming, while V, J and clone size come from that table. The table shows some 80,000 clones, with 79% occurring only once. The TCR originated in a woman older than 75 with active or convalescent COVID-19. This chain links TRBV5-4 with TRBJ2-7; 8 bases line up with TRBD1. The material sequenced was peripheral blood. The CDR3 loop reads CASSLDRARAYEQYF. In DNA form, the CDR3 reads TGTGCCAGCAGCCTGGACAGGGCCAGGGCCTACGAGCAGTACTTC.